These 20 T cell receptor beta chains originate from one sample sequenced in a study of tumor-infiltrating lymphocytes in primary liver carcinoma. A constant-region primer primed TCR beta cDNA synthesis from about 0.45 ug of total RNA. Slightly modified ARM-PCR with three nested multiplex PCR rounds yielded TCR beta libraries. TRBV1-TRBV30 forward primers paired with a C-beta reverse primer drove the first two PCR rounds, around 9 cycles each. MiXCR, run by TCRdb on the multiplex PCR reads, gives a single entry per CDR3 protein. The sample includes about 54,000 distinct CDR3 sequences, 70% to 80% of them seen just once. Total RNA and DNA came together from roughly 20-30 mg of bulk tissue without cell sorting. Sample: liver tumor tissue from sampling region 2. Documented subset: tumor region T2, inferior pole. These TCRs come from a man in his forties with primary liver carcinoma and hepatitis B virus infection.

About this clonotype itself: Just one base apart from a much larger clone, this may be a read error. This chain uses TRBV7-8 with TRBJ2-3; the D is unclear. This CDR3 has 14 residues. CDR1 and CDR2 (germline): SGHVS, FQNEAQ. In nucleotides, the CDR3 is TGTGCCAACAGCGCAATACCAAGCACAGATACGCAGTATTTT. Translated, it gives CANSAIPSTDTQYF.

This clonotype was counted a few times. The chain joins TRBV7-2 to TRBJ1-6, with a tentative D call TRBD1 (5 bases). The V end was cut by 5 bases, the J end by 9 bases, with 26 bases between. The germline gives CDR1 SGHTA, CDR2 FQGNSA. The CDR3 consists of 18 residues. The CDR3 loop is CASSALGSGGLLSSPLHF. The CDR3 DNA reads TGTGCCAGCAGCGCCCTGGGTTCTGGGGGATTGTTGAGTTCACCCCTCCACTTT.

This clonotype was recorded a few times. The CDR3 DNA reads as TGTGCCAGCACGGACAGGGTCTCCTACGAGCAGTACTTC. Its protein product is CASTDRVSYEQYF. The V gene is TRBV2, the J gene TRBJ2-7; TRBD1 matches 8 bases. The V gene's germline CDR1 is SNHLY and CDR2 FYNNEI. This CDR3 has 13 residues. Unmatched junction bases numbered 2, after V lost 7 bases and J lost 0 bases.

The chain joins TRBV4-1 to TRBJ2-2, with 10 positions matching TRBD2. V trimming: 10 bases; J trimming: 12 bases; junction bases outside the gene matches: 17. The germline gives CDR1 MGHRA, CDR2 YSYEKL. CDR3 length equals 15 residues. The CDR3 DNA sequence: TGCGCCACCAGTCTAGCGGGAGATGTCACCCGGAAGCTGTTTTTT. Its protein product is CATSLAGDVTRKLFF.

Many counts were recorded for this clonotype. CDR3 nucleotides: TGTGCCAGCAGTGCTGGGGACGGACCCTACGAGCAGTACTTC. Translation gives CASSAGDGPYEQYF. This chain links TRBV6-1 with TRBJ2-7; either TRBD1 or TRBD2 may fit D (5 bases each). V lost 4 bases to trimming and J lost 2 bases, with 12 bases between them. The CDR3 spans 14 residues. CDR1 is MNHNS, CDR2 SASEGT, per germline.

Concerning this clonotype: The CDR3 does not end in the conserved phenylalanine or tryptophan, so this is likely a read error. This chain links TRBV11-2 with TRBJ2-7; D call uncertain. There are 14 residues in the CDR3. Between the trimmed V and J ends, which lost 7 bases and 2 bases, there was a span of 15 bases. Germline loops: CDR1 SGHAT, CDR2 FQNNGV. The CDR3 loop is CASNSTDTAYEQYL. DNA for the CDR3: TGTGCCAGCAACTCAACTGACACTGCCTACGAGCAGTACCTC.

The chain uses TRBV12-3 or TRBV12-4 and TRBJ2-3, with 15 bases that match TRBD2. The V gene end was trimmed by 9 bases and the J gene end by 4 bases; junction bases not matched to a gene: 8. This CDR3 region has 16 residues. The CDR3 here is CASTLGLAGGADTQYF. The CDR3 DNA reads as TGTGCCAGTACTTTGGGACTAGCGGGAGGAGCAGATACGCAGTATTTT.

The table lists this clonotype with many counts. In DNA, the CDR3 is TGCGCCAGCAGCTTGGGAGCGGGGAGTACCGGGGAGCTGTTTTTT. Protein: CASSLGAGSTGELFF. The chain links TRBV5-1 to TRBJ2-2; TRBD2 agrees at 7 bases. The CDR3 covers 15 residues. Germline lookup yields CDR1 SGHRS and CDR2 YFSETQ. V lost 0 bases and J lost 5; bases outside the gene matches: 4.

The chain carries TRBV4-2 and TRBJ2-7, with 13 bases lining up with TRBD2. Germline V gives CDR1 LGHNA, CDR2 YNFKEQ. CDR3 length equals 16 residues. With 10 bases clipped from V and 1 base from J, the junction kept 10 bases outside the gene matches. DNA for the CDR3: TGTGCCACTGGACTAGCGGGAGTTTATAAGTCCTACGAGCAGTACTTC. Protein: CATGLAGVYKSYEQYF.

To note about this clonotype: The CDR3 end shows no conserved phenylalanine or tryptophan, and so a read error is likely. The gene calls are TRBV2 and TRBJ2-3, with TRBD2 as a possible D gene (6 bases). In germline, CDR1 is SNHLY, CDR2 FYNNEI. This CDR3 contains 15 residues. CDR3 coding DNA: TGTTTCAGCAGTGGACGAGCGGGTGTCACAGATACGCAGTATCTT. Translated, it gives CFSSGRAGVTDTQYL.

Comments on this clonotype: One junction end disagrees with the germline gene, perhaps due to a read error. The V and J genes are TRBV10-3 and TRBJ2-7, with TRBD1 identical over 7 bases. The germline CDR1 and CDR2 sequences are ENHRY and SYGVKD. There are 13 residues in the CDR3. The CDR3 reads CAIMGTESYEQYF. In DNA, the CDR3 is TGTGCCATCATGGGGACAGAATCTTACGAGCAGTATTTC.

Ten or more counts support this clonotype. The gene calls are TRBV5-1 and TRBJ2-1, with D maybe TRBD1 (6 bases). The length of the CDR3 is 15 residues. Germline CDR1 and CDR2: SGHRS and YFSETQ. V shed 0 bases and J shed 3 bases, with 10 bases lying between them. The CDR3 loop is CASSLEGVLYNEQFF. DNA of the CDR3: TGCGCCAGCAGCTTGGAGGGGGTACTCTACAATGAGCAGTTCTTC.

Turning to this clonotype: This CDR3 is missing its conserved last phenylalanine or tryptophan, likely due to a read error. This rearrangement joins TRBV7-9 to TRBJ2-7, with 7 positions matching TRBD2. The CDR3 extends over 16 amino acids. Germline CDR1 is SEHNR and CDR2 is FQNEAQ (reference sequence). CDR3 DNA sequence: TGTGCCAGGAGCTTAGGGCTAGCGGCCTCCACCTACGAGCAGTACTTA. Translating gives CARSLGLAASTYEQYL.

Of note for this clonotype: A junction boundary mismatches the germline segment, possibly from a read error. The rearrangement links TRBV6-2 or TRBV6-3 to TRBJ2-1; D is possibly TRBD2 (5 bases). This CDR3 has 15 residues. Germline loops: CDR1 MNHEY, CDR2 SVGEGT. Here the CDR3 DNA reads TGCGTCAGTTCCTTTGAGCCTCCGGGGTTCAATGAGCAGTTCTTC. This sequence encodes CVSSFEPPGFNEQFF.

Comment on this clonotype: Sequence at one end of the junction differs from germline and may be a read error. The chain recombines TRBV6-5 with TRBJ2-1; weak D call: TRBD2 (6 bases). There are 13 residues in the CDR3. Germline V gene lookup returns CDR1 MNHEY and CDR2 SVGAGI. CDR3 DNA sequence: TGTGCCAGCAGTTACACTAGCAACAATGGGCAGTTCTTC. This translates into CASSYTSNNGQFF.

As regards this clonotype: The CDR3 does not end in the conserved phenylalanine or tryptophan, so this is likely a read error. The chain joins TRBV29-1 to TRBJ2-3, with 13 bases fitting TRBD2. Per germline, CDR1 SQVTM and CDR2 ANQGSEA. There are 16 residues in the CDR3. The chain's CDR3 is CSVEETSGRVIDTQYS. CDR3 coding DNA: TGTAGCGTTGAAGAAACTAGCGGGAGGGTGATAGATACGCAGTATTCT.

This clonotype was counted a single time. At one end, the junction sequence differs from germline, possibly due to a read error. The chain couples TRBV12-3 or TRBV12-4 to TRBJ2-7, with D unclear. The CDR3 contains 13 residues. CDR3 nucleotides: TGTGCTAGCACCCAACGGGTGTACTACGAGCAGTACTTC. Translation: CASTQRVYYEQYF.

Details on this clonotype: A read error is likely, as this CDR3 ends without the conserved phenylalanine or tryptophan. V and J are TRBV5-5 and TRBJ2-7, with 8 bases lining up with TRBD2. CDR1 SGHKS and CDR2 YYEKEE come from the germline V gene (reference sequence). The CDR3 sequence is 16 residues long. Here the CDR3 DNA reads TGTGCCAGCAGCAGCCCCGGGGGGGTCGGCTCCTATGAGCAGTACTTA. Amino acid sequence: CASSSPGGVGSYEQYL.

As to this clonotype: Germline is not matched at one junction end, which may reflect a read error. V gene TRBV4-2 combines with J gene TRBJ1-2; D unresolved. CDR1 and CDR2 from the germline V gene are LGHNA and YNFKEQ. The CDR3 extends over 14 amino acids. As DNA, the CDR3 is TGTGCCACCAGCCAAGATGACGGAGATTATGGCTACTCCTTC. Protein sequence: CATSQDDGDYGYSF.

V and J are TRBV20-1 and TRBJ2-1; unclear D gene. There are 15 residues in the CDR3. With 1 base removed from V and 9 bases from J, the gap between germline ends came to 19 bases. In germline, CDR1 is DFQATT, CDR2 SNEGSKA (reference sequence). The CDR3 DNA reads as TGCAGTGCTAGAGTTGATGGCGGATCTGTGAGTGAGCAGTTCTTC. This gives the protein CSARVDGGSVSEQFF.